This T cell receptor (beta chain) was sequenced during a study of cytomegalovirus exposure and HLA in healthy donors (dated by TCRdb to 2017 to 2019). Notes on the research overall: An earlier analysis of approximately 590 of the donors reported approximately 290 Gb of sequence data and roughly 110 million unique TCR beta sequences from 150 million to 200 million T cells. A later genetic analysis used genome-wide SNP genotypes for about 60% of the 666 donors, treating that subset as a discovery cohort. Besides the first cohort of under 700 subjects, a separate validation cohort made up of some 110 different subjects was used. Donor age, sex, ethnicity and CMV serostatus were compiled together with the repertoire data. To predict cytomegalovirus infection status, the study combined high-throughput TCR immunosequencing, statistical association of individual TCRs with disease status, and machine learning. All discovery cohort repertoires had been generated on a single sequencing platform. A handful of DR-DQ haplotypes were handled as single units for association and clustering because linkage in the cohort was strong. Typing coverage varied by locus: about 620-630 donors for A, B, C, DRB1 and DQB1; 500 to 550 for DQA1; over 600 for DPA1; more than 450 for DPB1. In the later analysis, no new phenotypic data were used to find candidate immune exposures; instead, reliance was placed on TCR beta sequences and their occurrence across donors. In an earlier analysis of 500 to 650 of the donors, high-throughput TCR beta sequencing was used to judge whether each TCR beta V gene segment behaved as functional or pseudogenic. A later analysis re-examined previously published TCR beta repertoires from just over 650 donors and added high-resolution HLA genotyping to investigate patterns of TCR occurrence. An early release that covered about 640 HLA-typed donors contained around 300 gigabases of sequencing data and about 84 million unique TCR sequences. The study aimed to test whether signatures of past pathogen exposure could be identified by cataloging public T cell receptors. Among the roughly 400 genotyped donors, around 81% belonged to the genetic ancestry cluster associated with self-reported Caucasian donors. On average, roughly 240,000 unique TCR beta nucleotide sequences were sequenced per donor among some 430 genotyped donors of the cohort, with 15% to 20% of those sequences being non-productive. HLA typing covered class I and class II loci at four-digit resolution. The study used immunosequencing to profile the T cell repertoires of around 600 subjects and linked those repertoires to cytomegalovirus serostatus. On the study overall, not on this receptor specifically: A further reported finding was that TCR beta sequences accurately predicted the HLA-A and HLA-B alleles for most subjects in the first cohort. The earlier analysis of some 540 of the donors excluded approximately 17 rarely observed V segments, including chromosome 9 orphons, because counts were too low. According to a later analysis, most CMV-associated TCR beta chains appeared to be HLA-restricted, and the HLA associations seemed to be driven largely by CMV exposure. The only immune exposure information available for the cohort was CMV serostatus. An earlier analysis of approximately 570 of the donors showed that most TCR beta V segments appeared in productive rearrangements either about 87% or about 30% of the time, which broadly matched IMGT annotations. Presence/absence analyses assumed roughly uniform sequencing depth across donors, an assumption that may not hold. Cytomegalovirus status was reported to be diagnosed by the classifier with high specificity and sensitivity in both the original and validation cohorts. In vitro tests confirmed that three of the cytomegalovirus-associated TCR beta chains recognize cytomegalovirus antigens. The study gave a list of about 150 TCR beta chains associated with cytomegalovirus. In a later genetic analysis, a missense DCLRE1C variant was associated with V-gene and J-gene trimming of TCR beta chains, and the association was replicated in an independent cohort. This cohort had only TCR beta chains sequenced, and the lack of alpha or paired-chain data limited which features could be detected. Because the 87-base-pair reads could not distinguish some IMGT-functional V segments, including TRBV6-2 and TRBV6-3, those segments were excluded. Most TCR sequences were observed very rarely across donors, whereas some public TCRs were present in many individuals. A group of highly shared sequence variants was considered likely to be a technical artifact of the sequencing pipeline. In a later analysis, the rate of TCR association differed among HLA loci, with DRB1 alleles having the most associated TCRs and HLA-C alleles having the fewest. In a later analysis, some 18,000 TCR beta sequences were associated with specific HLA alleles at a false discovery rate of 0.05. According to a later genetic analysis, donors in an Asian-associated ancestry cluster had fewer N-insertions in productive TCRs than the approximately 650-donor mean. According to the authors, the approach could potentially be generalized to other disease states and immunological phenotypes. A later analysis reported that several top co-occurrence clusters appeared linked to parvovirus B19, influenza, CMV and Epstein-Barr virus. Strong co-occurrence of HLA alleles, especially DR and DQ, made assigning TCR associations to individual alleles difficult. Because some donors lacked HLA typing at each locus, the association tests relied only on the typed subset. Linkage disequilibrium might explain the correlated functional status among segregating V segments, but an unknown experimental factor could not be ruled out. A later analysis found that HLA-associated TCR beta chains were more clonally expanded and had lower generation probabilities than equally common non-associated chains.

The method was the immunoSEQ multiplex PCR assay. A mixture of 60 forward primers for TCR Vbeta segments and 13 reverse primers for TCR Jbeta segments was used in the multiplex PCR. The CDR3 region of rearranged TCR beta genes was amplified from genomic DNA with a multiplex PCR assay. On the Illumina HiSeq System, the amplified TCR beta libraries were sequenced as 87-base-pair reads. For the original study's pipeline: A later analysis tallied 70 million to 100 million unique TCR beta chains across the 700 or so repertoires, and some 10 million of those chains were shared by two or more donors. Raw reads were error-corrected and collapsed into unique sequences with a nearest-neighbor algorithm that merged closely related sequences to remove PCR and sequencing errors. V, D and J gene segments were assigned by aligning CDR3 sequences to IMGT reference sequences. For a sequence to be retained, a match of at least six nucleotides to both a V gene segment and a J gene segment was required. Rearrangements were classified as productive when the CDR3 lacked stop codons and remained in frame with V and J, and all other rearrangements were classified as non-productive. CDR3 was defined according to IMGT convention as the region running from the second conserved V-encoded cysteine to the conserved J-encoded phenylalanine. Sequences without an unambiguous match to a single V gene segment were excluded from the earlier analysis of approximately 560 of the donors. An earlier analysis of around 600 of the donors classified V segments as functional when productive rearrangements were above 56.7% and as segregating when the standard deviation between donors was above 5%. A statistical classification framework was built for diagnosing cytomegalovirus status from the catalog of TCR beta chain sequences. A later analysis assigned V and J genes by comparing TCR nucleotide sequences with IMGT/GENE-DB human TR gene sequences. Using the TCRdist pipeline, a later analysis assigned CDR3 sequences along with most-parsimonious VDJ recombination scenarios. In a later analysis, every TCR beta chain was defined by the combination of its CDR3 amino acid sequence and its V-gene family, and reads without a unique V-gene family were dropped. As a way to deal with suspected cross-contamination and a sequencing artifact, a later analysis dropped 592 nucleotide sequences that were highly shared and had low generation probability. In a later analysis, a clonal expansion index was calculated for each public chain from normalized within-repertoire ranks of inferred template counts. In a later analysis, generation probabilities were computed using a VDJ recombination model fitted to out-of-frame rearrangements, and the results were checked against IGoR. In a later analysis, TCR-TCR, TCR-HLA and TCR-CMV co-occurrence was scored with hypergeometric tests, and a repertoire-size bias correction was applied to TCR pairs. In a later analysis, false discovery rates were estimated by permuting HLA or CMV assignments 20 times. In a later analysis, co-occurring TCRs were grouped with DBSCAN, and TCRdist sequence similarity was added when clustering was performed within HLA-allele-positive subsets. For co-occurrence clustering, repertoires with fewer than 30,000 or more than 120,000 public chains were excluded, along with several repertoires with anomalous nucleotide sharing. TCRdb retrieved this table from immuneACCESS and kept in-frame rearrangements only. Not all clones are present; in checked studies, unresolved V genes account for under half, and no reason is known for the remainder. V, J and clone size are taken as reported in that table, and D and trimming were inferred from the DNA itself. A total of roughly 160,000 clones appear in this sample, 71% of them only once. The ten biggest clones cover about 1.6% of the sample.

The CDR3, cysteine through phenylalanine, is 15 amino acids long. Only the CDR3 region is kept as DNA, spanning 45 bases read in frame from base 1. CDR1 GTSNPN and CDR2 SVGIG are derived from the germline V gene (reference sequence). Trimming costs V 0 bases and J 2 bases, and their ends lie 11 bases apart. Comments on this clone: Which antigen it targets is not known. No base quality information exists; no much larger clone differs at one position. Within the sample, other DNA sequences also encode this same CDR3.

The cohort was made up of roughly 670 healthy bone marrow donors. At the time of sampling, every cohort member was nominally healthy, though immune exposures that went unrecorded were likely present. The donor tested CMV seronegative and was one of the 352 seronegative cohort members. Every donor gave a peripheral blood sample, and the peripheral blood mononuclear cells from that sample were used for TCR beta sequencing. Genomic DNA was extracted from the blood cell samples with the Qiagen DNeasy Blood Extraction Kit. This sequence uses TRBV30 and TRBJ1-5; the D gene assignment is ambiguous. The receptor was isolated from a girl aged 5-17 years in good health and CMV-seronegative. Sequencing was carried out using PBMCs. CDR3 sequence: CAWSVRGGGNQPQHF. DNA sequence: TGTGCCTGGAGTGTACGGGGAGGTGGCAATCAGCCCCAGCATTTT.